The clone carrying this T cell receptor beta chain was seen just once. Generated by immunoSEQ multiplex PCR, the TCRdb table keeps only in-frame clones and is missing some. The sample shows about 89,000 clones, about four fifths of them seen only once. The germline V gene has CDR1 MNHEY and CDR2 SVGAGI. The CDR3 has 13 amino acids. Trimming took 6 bases from V and 3 from J, leaving 11 bases between them. These data originate in a study of blood T cell repertoires in COVID-19. The TCR was taken from a man between 65 and 79 years old with COVID-19, enrolled during active disease. Sequenced input: peripheral blood. This rearrangement joins TRBV6-5 to TRBJ1-2; perhaps TRBD1 as D (5 bases). As DNA, the CDR3 is TGTGCCAGCAGGCAGGGCTCGTACTATGGCTACACCTTC. Translation: CASRQGSYYGYTF.